This T cell receptor beta chain was identified in a study of identical twins. TCRdb used MiXCR to reprocess the 5' RACE reads, holding one entry per CDR3 protein. The sample records about 900,000 distinct CDR3 sequences, over 9% being singletons. These data were also reused for a study on yellow fever vaccine responses in identical twins.

The sequence was obtained from a woman aged 18-35 years in good health. The sequencing input was PBMCs.

CDR3 DNA sequence: TGCAGCGTTGAACAGGGGATTGCTGGAAACACCATATATTTT. Protein sequence: CSVEQGIAGNTIYF. The genes are TRBV29-1 and TRBJ1-3, with TRBD1 as a possible D gene (6 bases). V lost 2 bases and J lost 2, with 10 bases in between. CDR3 length: 14 amino acids. Germline V CDR1 and CDR2: SQVTM, ANQGSEA.